These T cell receptor beta chains were read from a single sample in a study of T cells after yellow fever vaccination. TCRdb reprocessed the 5' RACE reads via MiXCR and lists one record per CDR3 protein. The repertoire holds more than 300,000 distinct CDR3 sequences, with 4% to 5.5% as singletons. The specimen was PBMCs, collected 15 days after the yellow fever booster vaccination. The source of these receptors is a man aged 18 to 29 who received the YFV17D yellow fever vaccine. Each CDR3 is given with its conserved first and last residue. Each record gives: clone size, D gene, V gene, J gene, CDR3 protein, CDR3 DNA. The D gene is left open where the match is weak. Size is stated for part of the rows, as once, few or many counts, or as a class when the clone is expanded.

many,TRBD1,TRBV5-5,TRBJ1-1,CASTSGQVNTEAFF,TGTGCCAGCACCAGCGGACAGGTGAACACTGAAGCTTTCTTT
many,-,TRBV7-9,TRBJ2-5,CASSLRVQETQYF,TGTGCCAGCAGCTTGAGGGTCCAAGAGACCCAGTACTTC
few,TRBD1,TRBV12-3/TRBV12-4,TRBJ1-5,CASGLGQAYQPQHF,TGTGCCAGCGGCCTGGGACAGGCATATCAGCCCCAGCATTTT
-,-,TRBV6-1,TRBJ1-2,CASSHPVADGYTF,TGTGCCAGCAGCCACCCTGTGGCCGACGGCTACACCTTC
few,TRBD2,TRBV5-1,TRBJ2-5,CASSGVSGGTQMETQYF,TGCGCCAGCAGCGGGGTTAGCGGGGGCACCCAGATGGAGACCCAGTACTTC
few,-,TRBV2,TRBJ1-1,CATQRVGNTEAFF,TGTGCCACCCAACGGGTTGGGAACACTGAAGCTTTCTTT
-,-,TRBV10-3,TRBJ1-3,CATLPSGLGNTIYF,TGTGCCACTCTACCCTCAGGGTTGGGAAACACCATATATTTT
-,TRBD1,TRBV5-1,TRBJ2-7,CASSGHWTGITYEQYF,TGCGCCAGCAGCGGTCATTGGACAGGGATCACCTACGAGCAGTACTTC
few,-,TRBV10-3,TRBJ1-1,CAIRISRGLTEAFF,TGTGCCATCAGGATAAGTAGGGGTTTGACTGAAGCTTTCTTT
-,-,TRBV15,TRBJ2-5,CATSMALETQYF,TGTGCCACCAGCATGGCCTTAGAGACCCAGTACTTC
-,-,TRBV5-6,TRBJ1-1,CASSLSSGSAEDLFF,TGTGCCAGCAGCTTGAGTTCGGGTTCTGCAGAGGATCTTTTCTTT
many,TRBD1,TRBV10-3,TRBJ2-1,CAISQGQGENEQFF,TGTGCCATCAGCCAGGGACAGGGGGAGAATGAGCAGTTCTTC
-,TRBD1,TRBV4-2,TRBJ2-2,CASSRTGDTGELFF,TGTGCCAGCAGCCGGACAGGGGACACCGGGGAGCTGTTTTTT
many,-,TRBV20-1,TRBJ1-2,CSARAGSFYGYTF,TGCAGTGCTAGAGCCGGCTCCTTCTATGGCTACACCTTC
few,TRBD2,TRBV2,TRBJ2-3,CASRPSGGPGLTDTQYF,TGTGCCAGCAGACCTAGCGGGGGGCCAGGATTAACAGATACGCAGTATTTT
-,-,TRBV6-5,TRBJ1-5,CASSYSAGPVIGPQHF,TGTGCCAGCAGTTACTCGGCCGGTCCCGTCATAGGGCCCCAGCATTTT
-,-,TRBV14,TRBJ2-5,CASSQEVGPGGRSTQYF,TGTGCCAGCAGCCAAGAAGTTGGGCCAGGCGGTAGGTCGACCCAGTACTTC
many,-,TRBV20-1,TRBJ1-5,CSAPNSNGGSNQPQHF,TGCAGTGCTCCAAATTCAAACGGGGGTAGCAATCAGCCCCAGCATTTT
many,TRBD2,TRBV27,TRBJ2-4,CASSPQLAGVMHIQYF,TGTGCCAGCAGTCCTCAATTAGCGGGGGTAATGCACATTCAGTACTTC
many,-,TRBV4-3,TRBJ2-1,CASSQDPSSYNEQFF,TGCGCCAGCAGCCAAGATCCGAGCTCCTACAATGAGCAGTTCTTC
-,-,TRBV4-3,TRBJ1-1,CASSQDPYGGNEAFF,TGCGCCAGCAGCCAAGATCCCTACGGAGGGAATGAAGCTTTCTTT
many,-,TRBV5-6,TRBJ2-7,CASSLALTEYEQYF,TGTGCCAGCAGCTTGGCCCTGACAGAGTACGAGCAGTACTTC
-,-,TRBV6-6,TRBJ1-5,CASQLRGEPQHF,TGTGCCAGTCAGCTTCGGGGGGAGCCCCAGCATTTT
few,-,TRBV2,TRBJ2-5,CASGAQETQYF,TGTGCCAGCGGTGCTCAAGAGACCCAGTACTTC
many,TRBD1,TRBV28,TRBJ2-2,CASLRDRVNTGELFF,TGTGCCAGCCTCCGGGACAGGGTGAACACCGGGGAGCTGTTTTTT
few,-,TRBV5-4,TRBJ2-1,CASSSGTDLSSYNEQFF,TGTGCCAGCAGCTCTGGGACTGACTTGAGCTCCTACAATGAGCAGTTCTTC
few,-,TRBV20-1,TRBJ2-1,CSARDLHEQFF,TGCAGTGCTAGAGATCTACATGAGCAGTTCTTC
many,-,TRBV20-1,TRBJ2-4,CSASERSAGKNIQYF,TGCAGTGCTAGTGAGCGATCGGCAGGAAAAAACATTCAGTACTTC
-,TRBD2,TRBV27,TRBJ2-3,CASSPSSGGLDTQYF,TGTGCCAGCAGTCCCTCTAGCGGGGGGCTGGATACGCAGTATTTT
many,-,TRBV11-2,TRBJ2-4,CASSSRGAKNIQYF,TGTGCCAGCAGCTCGAGGGGAGCCAAAAACATTCAGTACTTC
-,TRBD2,TRBV5-1,TRBJ2-2,CASRGRGDTGELFF,TGCGCCAGCAGAGGGAGGGGCGATACCGGGGAGCTGTTTTTT
few,-,TRBV5-1,TRBJ2-5,CASSLYLGTETQYF,TGCGCCAGCAGCTTGTACCTGGGGACGGAGACCCAGTACTTC
many,-,TRBV7-2,TRBJ1-1,CASSLQGPDLEAFF,TGTGCCAGCAGCTTACAGGGGCCGGACCTGGAAGCTTTCTTT
many,TRBD1,TRBV7-6,TRBJ1-1,CASSSGTVGTEAFF,TGTGCCAGCAGCTCCGGGACAGTGGGCACTGAAGCTTTCTTT
-,-,TRBV5-1,TRBJ2-5,CASSLVSGGETQYF,TGCGCCAGCAGCTTGGTGTCAGGGGGGGAGACCCAGTACTTC
few,-,TRBV7-9,TRBJ1-4,CASSYFSTNEKLFF,TGTGCCAGCAGCTACTTTTCAACTAATGAAAAACTGTTTTTT
-,-,TRBV10-3,TRBJ2-5,CAISSSRETQYF,TGTGCCATCAGTAGCAGTCGCGAGACCCAGTACTTC
many,-,TRBV5-1,TRBJ2-2,CASSTRLRNHRGIGELFF,TGCGCCAGCAGCACCAGATTGCGGAACCATCGGGGGATCGGGGAGCTGTTTTTT
-,-,TRBV15,TRBJ2-2,CATSGTITGELFF,TGTGCCACCAGCGGAACCATTACCGGGGAGCTGTTTTTT
few,TRBD2,TRBV9,TRBJ2-2,CASSQTSGENTGELFF,TGTGCCAGCAGTCAGACTAGCGGGGAGAACACCGGGGAGCTGTTTTTT
many,TRBD2,TRBV20-1,TRBJ2-7,CSASKAGKGYEQYF,TGCAGTGCTAGTAAAGCGGGAAAGGGCTACGAGCAGTACTTC
many,TRBD2,TRBV27,TRBJ2-3,CASSYERGTDTQYF,TGTGCCAGCAGCTACGAGCGGGGGACAGATACGCAGTATTTT
many,-,TRBV9,TRBJ1-2,CASSVDSAYGYTF,TGTGCCAGCAGCGTAGATAGCGCCTATGGCTACACCTTC
-,-,TRBV4-2,TRBJ2-3,CASSQEWASGTDTQYF,TGCGCCAGCAGCCAAGAATGGGCTAGCGGCACAGATACGCAGTATTTT
-,-,TRBV28,TRBJ1-4,CASSDGQYGEKLFF,TGTGCCAGCAGTGATGGACAGTACGGTGAAAAACTGTTTTTT
few,-,TRBV7-3,TRBJ1-5,CASSSGQGQPQHF,TGTGCCAGCAGCTCGGGACAAGGGCAGCCCCAGCATTTT
-,TRBD2,TRBV12-3/TRBV12-4,TRBJ2-2,CASMWSGGGNTGELFF,TGTGCCAGCATGTGGTCCGGGGGGGGTAACACCGGGGAGCTGTTTTTT
many,-,TRBV6-5,TRBJ2-3,CASREVSTDTQYF,TGTGCCAGCAGGGAAGTAAGCACAGATACGCAGTATTTT
few,-,TRBV7-2,TRBJ2-2,CASSLFFTNTGELFF,TGTGCCAGCAGCTTGTTTTTTACGAACACCGGGGAGCTGTTTTTT
many,TRBD2,TRBV4-2,TRBJ2-3,CASSQDRGGDTQYF,TGTGCCAGCAGCCAAGATCGGGGGGGTGATACGCAGTATTTT
many,TRBD1,TRBV7-2,TRBJ2-4,CASSNPTGGLNIQYF,TGTGCCAGCAGCAACCCGACAGGGGGATTAAACATTCAGTACTTC
few,TRBD1,TRBV5-1,TRBJ1-5,CASSPGQGNSNQPQHF,TGCGCCAGCAGCCCGGGACAGGGCAATAGCAATCAGCCCCAGCATTTT
many,-,TRBV11-2,TRBJ1-2,CASSLGGVRHPYGYTF,TGTGCCAGCAGCTTAGGCGGCGTCAGGCACCCCTATGGCTACACCTTC
many,TRBD2,TRBV7-8,TRBJ2-1,CASSSRLAGGLGNEQFF,TGTGCCAGCAGCTCAAGACTAGCGGGGGGTCTAGGGAATGAGCAGTTCTTC
-,-,TRBV10-1,TRBJ1-1,CASSEARFGVTEAFF,TGCGCCAGCAGTGAGGCGAGGTTCGGGGTGACTGAAGCTTTCTTT
many,-,TRBV6-5,TRBJ2-1,CASSYVGTSAQNEQFF,TGTGCCAGCAGTTACGTCGGGACAAGTGCCCAGAATGAGCAGTTCTTC
many,-,TRBV4-2,TRBJ2-2,CASSQATTGELFF,TGTGCCAGCAGCCAAGCCACCACCGGGGAGCTGTTTTTT
few,-,TRBV3-1,TRBJ1-1,CASSSLWNTEAFF,TGTGCCAGCAGCTCCCTGTGGAACACTGAAGCTTTCTTT
many,TRBD1,TRBV5-1,TRBJ2-6,CASSPIDRGGPGANVLTF,TGCGCCAGCAGCCCCATAGACAGGGGGGGACCTGGGGCCAACGTCCTGACTTTC